The T cell receptor (beta chain) under discussion was sequenced for a study of T-cell reconstitution after alpha-beta-depleted transplantation in children. Findings and limits, study-wide: From newly produced T cells came most of the T-cell counts and diversity one year after transplant. Reported findings indicate that, about two months after transplant, alpha-beta T cells came from several hundred expanded clones, which were derived from non-depleted graft cells. The origin of high day-60 TCRbeta diversity in some patients lay in surviving recipient T cells and thymic progenitors.

CDR3 length: 12 amino acids. Germline CDR1 DFQATT, CDR2 SNEGSKA (reference sequence). V lost 5 bases to trimming and J lost 4 bases, with 10 bases between them. This clonotype was observed many times. Its antigen remains unknown. Library preparation (for TCRbeta) was performed with unique molecular identifiers. TCRdb re-derived calls from the PCR reads in MiXCR, one entry per CDR3 protein. The table shows some 300,000 distinct CDR3 sequences, with over 7.5% occurring only once. The receptor was derived from a female patient younger than 10 who had a stem cell transplant for Fanconi anemia, so the T cells may come from the graft donor. The source was peripheral blood, collected 360 days after TCRalphabeta/CD19-depleted stem cell transplant. The genes are TRBV20-1 and TRBJ2-3; D remains unclear. The CDR3 DNA reads as TGCAGTGCTCCTGTCTGGCCAGATACGCAGTATTTT. Amino acids: CSAPVWPDTQYF.